The 2 T cell receptor beta chains given below trace back to one sample, sequenced in a study of cytotoxic CD8 clonotypes in ibrutinib-treated CLL. The table came from immunoSEQ multiplex PCR; TCRdb's copy has only in-frame clones and leaves some out. The sample includes 140,000 to 150,000 clones, about three quarters of them seen just once. The specimen comprised PBMCs, sampled after 24 months of ibrutinib treatment. The origin of the receptors is a human donor with chronic lymphocytic leukemia.

J is TRBJ2-3 and V is TRBV18; D tentatively fits TRBD1 or TRBD2 (6 bases each). CDR1 is KGHSH and CDR2 is LQKENI in the germline V gene. V was pared by 6 bases and J by 0 bases, with 19 bases between. The CDR3 is made up of 17 amino acids. CDR3 sequence (DNA): TGTGCCAGCTCCCCGGGGGCGCGGGGCCCTAGCACAGATACGCAGTATTTT. Protein sequence: CASSPGARGPSTDTQYF.

This clone appeared a single time. V usage is TRBV7-8 and J usage is TRBJ1-3; D gene unclear. Trimming removed 5 bases at V and 0 bases at J, with 14 bases between. The CDR3 is made up of 16 amino acids. Germline V gene data show CDR1 as SGHVS and CDR2 as FQNEAQ. The CDR3 here is CASSLQVGSSGNTIYF. The CDR3 nucleotides are TGTGCCAGCAGCCTTCAAGTGGGGAGCTCTGGAAACACCATATATTTT.